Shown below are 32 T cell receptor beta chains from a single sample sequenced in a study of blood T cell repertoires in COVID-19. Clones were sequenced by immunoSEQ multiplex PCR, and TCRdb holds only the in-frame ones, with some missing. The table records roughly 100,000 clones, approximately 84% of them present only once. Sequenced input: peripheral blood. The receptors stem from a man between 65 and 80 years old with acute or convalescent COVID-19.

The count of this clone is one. DNA for the CDR3: TGTGCCAGCAGCTGGCCGGGACAGGGTTCCGGGGAGCTGTTTTTT. This gives the protein CASSWPGQGSGELFF. This chain joins TRBV5-4 and TRBJ2-2; 9 positions match TRBD1. Trimming cost V 3 bases and J 6 bases; bases outside gene matches: 6. The CDR3 runs to 15 residues. The germline gives CDR1 SGHNT, CDR2 YYREEE (reference sequence).

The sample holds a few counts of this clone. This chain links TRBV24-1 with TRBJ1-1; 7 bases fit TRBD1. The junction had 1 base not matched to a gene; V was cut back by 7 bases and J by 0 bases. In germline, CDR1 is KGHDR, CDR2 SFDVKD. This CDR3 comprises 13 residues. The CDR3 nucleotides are TGTGCCACCAGACAGGGGATGAACACTGAAGCTTTCTTT. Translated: CATRQGMNTEAFF.

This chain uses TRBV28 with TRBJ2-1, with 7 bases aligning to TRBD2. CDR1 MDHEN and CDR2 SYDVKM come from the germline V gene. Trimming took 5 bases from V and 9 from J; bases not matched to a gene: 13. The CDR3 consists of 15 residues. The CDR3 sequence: CASSAPDWGGGEQFF. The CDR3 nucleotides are TGTGCCAGCAGTGCCCCAGATTGGGGCGGGGGTGAGCAGTTCTTC.

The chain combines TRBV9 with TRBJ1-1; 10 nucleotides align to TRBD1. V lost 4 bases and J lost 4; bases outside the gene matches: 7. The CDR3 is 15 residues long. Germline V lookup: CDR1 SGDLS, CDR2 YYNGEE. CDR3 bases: TGTGCCAGCAGCCCGTGGACAGGGGGAAGCACTGAAGCTTTCTTT. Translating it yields CASSPWTGGSTEAFF.

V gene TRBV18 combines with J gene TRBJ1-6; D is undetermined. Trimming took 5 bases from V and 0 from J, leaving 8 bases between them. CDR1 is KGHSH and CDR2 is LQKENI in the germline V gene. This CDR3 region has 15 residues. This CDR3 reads CASSATTSYNSPLHF. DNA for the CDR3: TGTGCCAGCTCAGCGACAACCTCCTATAATTCACCCCTCCACTTT.

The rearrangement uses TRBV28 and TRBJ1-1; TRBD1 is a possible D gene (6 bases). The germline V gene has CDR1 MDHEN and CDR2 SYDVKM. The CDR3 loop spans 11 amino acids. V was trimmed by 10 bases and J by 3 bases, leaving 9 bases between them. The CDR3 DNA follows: TGTGCCACCGGACAGCACACTGAAGCTTTCTTT. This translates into CATGQHTEAFF.

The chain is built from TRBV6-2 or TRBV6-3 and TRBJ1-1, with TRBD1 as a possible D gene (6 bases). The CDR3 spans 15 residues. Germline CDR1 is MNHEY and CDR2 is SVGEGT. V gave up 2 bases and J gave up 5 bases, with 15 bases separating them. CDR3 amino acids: CASSYTPGVWTEAFF. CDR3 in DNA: TGTGCCAGCAGTTACACACCAGGGGTGTGGACTGAAGCTTTCTTT.

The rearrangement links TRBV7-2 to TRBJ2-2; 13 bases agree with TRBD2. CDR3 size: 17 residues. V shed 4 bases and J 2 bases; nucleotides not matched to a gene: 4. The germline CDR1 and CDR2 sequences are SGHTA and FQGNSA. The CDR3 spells CASSSTSGRANTGELFF. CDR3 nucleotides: TGTGCCAGCAGCTCCACTAGCGGGAGGGCCAACACCGGGGAGCTGTTTTTT.

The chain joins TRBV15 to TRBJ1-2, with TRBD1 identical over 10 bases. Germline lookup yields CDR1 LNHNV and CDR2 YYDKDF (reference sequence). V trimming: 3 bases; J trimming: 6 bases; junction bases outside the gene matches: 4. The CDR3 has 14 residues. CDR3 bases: TGTGCCACCAGCAGGGGACAGGGGATTCATGGCTACACCTTC. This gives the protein CATSRGQGIHGYTF.

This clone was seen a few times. Here the CDR3 DNA reads TGTGCCAGCAGATCACCTACAGGCTATGGCTACACCTTC. It translates to CASRSPTGYGYTF. The J gene is TRBJ1-2, the V gene TRBV12-3 or TRBV12-4; D might be TRBD1 (5 bases). CDR3 length equals 13 residues. V shed 6 bases and J shed 4 bases, with 12 bases lying between them.

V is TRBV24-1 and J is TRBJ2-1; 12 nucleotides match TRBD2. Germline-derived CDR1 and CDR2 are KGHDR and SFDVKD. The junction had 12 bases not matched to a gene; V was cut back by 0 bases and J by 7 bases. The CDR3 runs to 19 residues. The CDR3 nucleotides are TGTGCCACCAGTGATTTGCAGGGGCTAGCGGGAGGGCCTGGGAATGAGCAGTTCTTC. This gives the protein CATSDLQGLAGGPGNEQFF.

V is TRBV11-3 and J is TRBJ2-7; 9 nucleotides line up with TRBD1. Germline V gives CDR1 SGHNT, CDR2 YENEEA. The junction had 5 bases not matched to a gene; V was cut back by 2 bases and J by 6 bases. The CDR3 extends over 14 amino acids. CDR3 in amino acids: CASSLTGGRGEQYF. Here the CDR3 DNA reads TGTGCCAGCAGCTTAACAGGGGGCCGAGGCGAGCAGTACTTC.

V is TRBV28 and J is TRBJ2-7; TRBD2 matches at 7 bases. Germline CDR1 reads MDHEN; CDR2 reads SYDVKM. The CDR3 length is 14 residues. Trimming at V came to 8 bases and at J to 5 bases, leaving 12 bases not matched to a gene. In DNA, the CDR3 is TGTGCCAGCTGGGGAGGGCCGTCTTATAACGAGCAGTACTTC. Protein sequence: CASWGGPSYNEQYF. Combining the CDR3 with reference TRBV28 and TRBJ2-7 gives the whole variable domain DVKVTQSSRYLVKRTGEKVFLECVQDMDHENMFWYRQDPGLGLRLIYFSYDVKMKEKGDIPEGYSVSREKKERFSLILESASTNQTSMYLCASWGGPSYNEQYFGPGTRLTVT.

In nucleotides, the CDR3 is TGCAGCGGGGGGGACAGGGCCTCCTACAATGAGCAGTTCTTC. Protein: CSGGDRASYNEQFF. The rearrangement links TRBV29-1 to TRBJ2-1, with 9 bases lining up with TRBD1. The CDR3 extends over 14 amino acids. CDR1 and CDR2 from the germline V gene are SQVTM and ANQGSEA. The V gene end was trimmed by 7 bases and the J gene end by 0 bases; junction bases not matched to a gene: 4.

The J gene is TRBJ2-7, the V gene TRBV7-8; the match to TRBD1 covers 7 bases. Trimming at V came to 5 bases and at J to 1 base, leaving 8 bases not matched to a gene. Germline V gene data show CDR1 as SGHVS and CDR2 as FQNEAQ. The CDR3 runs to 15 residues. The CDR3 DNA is TGTGCCAGCAGCCAATCGGGACAGTGGTCCTACGAGCAGTACTTC. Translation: CASSQSGQWSYEQYF.

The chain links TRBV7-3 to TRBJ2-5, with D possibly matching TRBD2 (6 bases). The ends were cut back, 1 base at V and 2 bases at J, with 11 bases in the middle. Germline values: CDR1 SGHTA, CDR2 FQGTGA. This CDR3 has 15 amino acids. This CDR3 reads CASSLMGLRQETQYF. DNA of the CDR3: TGTGCCAGCAGCTTAATGGGACTCAGACAAGAGACCCAGTACTTC.

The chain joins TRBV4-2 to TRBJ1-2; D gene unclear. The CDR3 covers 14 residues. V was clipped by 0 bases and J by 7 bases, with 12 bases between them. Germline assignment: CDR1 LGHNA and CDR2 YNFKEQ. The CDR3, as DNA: TGTGCCAGCAGCCAAGATTACGCCGGGTCTGGCTACACCTTC. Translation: CASSQDYAGSGYTF.

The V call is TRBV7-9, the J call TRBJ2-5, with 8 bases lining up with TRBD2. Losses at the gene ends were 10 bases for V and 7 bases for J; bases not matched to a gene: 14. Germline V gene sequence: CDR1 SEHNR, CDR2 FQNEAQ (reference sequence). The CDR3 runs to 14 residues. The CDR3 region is CAISLAGTYGTQYF. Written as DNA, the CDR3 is TGTGCCATTTCGTTAGCGGGAACTTATGGGACCCAGTACTTC.

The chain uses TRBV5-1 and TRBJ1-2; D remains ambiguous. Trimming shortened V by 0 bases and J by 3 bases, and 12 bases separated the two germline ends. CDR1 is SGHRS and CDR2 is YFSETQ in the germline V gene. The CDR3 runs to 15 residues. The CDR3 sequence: CASSLGGTLHYGYTF. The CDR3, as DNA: TGCGCCAGCAGCTTGGGAGGTACACTACACTATGGCTACACCTTC.

Written as DNA, the CDR3 is TGTGCCAGCTCACGATTCGAGTCCCTAAGCTCCTACAATGAGCAGTTCTTC. Protein sequence: CASSRFESLSSYNEQFF. The chain is built from TRBV18 and TRBJ2-1; D gene uncertain. Germline-derived CDR1 and CDR2 are KGHSH and LQKENI. This CDR3 has 17 residues. The germline V and J ends were trimmed by 4 bases and 0 bases, with 16 bases remaining between them.

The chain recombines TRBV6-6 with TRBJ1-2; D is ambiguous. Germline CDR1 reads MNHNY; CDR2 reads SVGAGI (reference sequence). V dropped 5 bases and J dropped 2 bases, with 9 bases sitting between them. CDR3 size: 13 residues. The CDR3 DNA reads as TGTGCCAGCAGTCCCGACAAGAACTATGGCTACACCTTC. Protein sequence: CASSPDKNYGYTF.

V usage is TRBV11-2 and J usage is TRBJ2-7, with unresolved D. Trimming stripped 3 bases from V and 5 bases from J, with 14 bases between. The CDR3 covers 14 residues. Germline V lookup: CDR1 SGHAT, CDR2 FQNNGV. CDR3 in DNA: TGTGCCAGCAGCTTTACAATAGCCGGCCACGAGCAGTACTTC. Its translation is CASSFTIAGHEQYF.

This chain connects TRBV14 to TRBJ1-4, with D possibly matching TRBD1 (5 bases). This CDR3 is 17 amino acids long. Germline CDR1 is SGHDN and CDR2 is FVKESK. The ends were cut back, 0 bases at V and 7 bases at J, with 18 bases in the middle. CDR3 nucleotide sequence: TGTGCCAGCAGCCAAGAGCTTGCAGGGCTCGGGGGTGAAAAACTGTTTTTT. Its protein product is CASSQELAGLGGEKLFF.

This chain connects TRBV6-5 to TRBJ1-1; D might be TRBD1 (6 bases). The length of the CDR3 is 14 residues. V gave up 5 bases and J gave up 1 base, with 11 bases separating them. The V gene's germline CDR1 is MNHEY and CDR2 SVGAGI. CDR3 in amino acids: CASSPGTSNTEAFF. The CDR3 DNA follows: TGTGCCAGCAGTCCCGGGACATCGAACACTGAAGCTTTCTTT.

CDR3 nucleotide sequence: TGTGCCAGCAGTGAATCCCGGGGAAGGACAGATACGCAGTATTTT. Residues: CASSESRGRTDTQYF. The chain is built from TRBV6-1 and TRBJ2-3; possibly TRBD2 for D (5 bases). The CDR3 runs to 15 residues. Germline CDR1 reads MNHNS; CDR2 reads SASEGT. V lost 2 bases and J 3 bases, leaving 12 bases between the germline ends.

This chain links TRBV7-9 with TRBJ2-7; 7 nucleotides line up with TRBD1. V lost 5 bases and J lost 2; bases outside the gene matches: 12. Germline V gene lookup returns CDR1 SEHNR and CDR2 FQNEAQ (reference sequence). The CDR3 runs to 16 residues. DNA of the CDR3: TGTGCCAGCAGCGCCTTCTCAGGGGGAGAAGCCTACGAGCAGTACTTC. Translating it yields CASSAFSGGEAYEQYF.

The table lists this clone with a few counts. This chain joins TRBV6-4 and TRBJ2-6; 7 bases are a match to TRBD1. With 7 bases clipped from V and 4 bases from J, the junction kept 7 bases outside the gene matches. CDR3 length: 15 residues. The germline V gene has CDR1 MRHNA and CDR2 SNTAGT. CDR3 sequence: CASKTGMSGANVLTF. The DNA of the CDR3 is TGTGCCAGCAAGACAGGGATGTCGGGGGCCAACGTCCTGACTTTC.

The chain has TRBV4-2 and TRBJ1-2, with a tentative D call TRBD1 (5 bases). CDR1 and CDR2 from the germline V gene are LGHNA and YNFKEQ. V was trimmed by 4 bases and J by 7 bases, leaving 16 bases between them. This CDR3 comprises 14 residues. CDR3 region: CASSPMTGGVGYTF. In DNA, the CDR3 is TGTGCCAGCAGCCCCATGACCGGGGGGGTTGGCTACACCTTC.

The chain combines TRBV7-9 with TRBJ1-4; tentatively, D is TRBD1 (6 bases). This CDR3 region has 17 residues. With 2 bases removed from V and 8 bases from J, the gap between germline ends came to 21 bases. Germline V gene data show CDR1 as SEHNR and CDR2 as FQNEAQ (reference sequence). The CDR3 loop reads CASSLSGGEIVWEKLFF. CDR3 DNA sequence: TGTGCCAGCAGCTTATCGGGGGGCGAAATAGTATGGGAAAAACTGTTTTTT.

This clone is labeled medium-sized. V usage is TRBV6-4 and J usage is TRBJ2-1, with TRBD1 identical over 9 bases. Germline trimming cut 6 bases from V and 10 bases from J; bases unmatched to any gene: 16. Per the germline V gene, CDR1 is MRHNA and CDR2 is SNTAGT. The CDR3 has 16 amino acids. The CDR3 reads CASSKDGGQGNNEQFF. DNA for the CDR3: TGTGCCAGCAGCAAGGATGGGGGACAGGGTAATAACGAGCAGTTCTTC.

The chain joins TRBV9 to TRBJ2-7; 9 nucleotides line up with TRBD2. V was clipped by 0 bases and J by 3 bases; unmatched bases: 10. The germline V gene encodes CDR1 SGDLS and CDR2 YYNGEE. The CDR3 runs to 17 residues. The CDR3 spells CASSVDLSGSSLYEQYF. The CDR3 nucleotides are TGTGCCAGCAGCGTAGACCTTAGCGGGAGTTCCCTCTACGAGCAGTACTTC.

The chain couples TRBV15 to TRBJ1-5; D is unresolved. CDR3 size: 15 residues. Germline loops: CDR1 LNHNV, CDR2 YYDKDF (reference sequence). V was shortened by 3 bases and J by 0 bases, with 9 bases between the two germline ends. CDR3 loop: CATSSFSDSNQPQHF. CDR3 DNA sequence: TGTGCCACCAGCAGTTTCAGTGATAGCAATCAGCCCCAGCATTTT. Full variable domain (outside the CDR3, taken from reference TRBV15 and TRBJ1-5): DAMVIQNPRYQVTQFGKPVTLSCSQTLNHNVMYWYQQKSSQAPKLLFHYYDKDFNNEADTPDNFQSRRPNTSFCFLDIRSPGLGDTAMYLCATSSFSDSNQPQHFGDGTRLSIL.